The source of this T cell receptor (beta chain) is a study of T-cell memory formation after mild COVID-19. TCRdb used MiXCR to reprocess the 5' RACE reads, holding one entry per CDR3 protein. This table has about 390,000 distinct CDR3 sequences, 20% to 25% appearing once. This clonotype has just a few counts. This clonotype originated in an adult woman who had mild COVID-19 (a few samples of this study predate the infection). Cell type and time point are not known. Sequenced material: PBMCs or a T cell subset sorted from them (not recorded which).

CDR3: CASSLVFSGYNEQFF. The CDR3 bases are TGCGCCAGCAGCTTGGTCTTTTCTGGCTACAATGAGCAGTTCTTC. The chain has TRBV5-1 and TRBJ2-1; D call uncertain. CDR1 SGHRS and CDR2 YFSETQ come from the germline V gene. Trimming removed 0 bases at V and 3 bases at J, with 10 bases between. The length of the CDR3 is 15 residues. The full variable domain, with the rest looked up from reference TRBV5-1 and TRBJ2-1, is KAGVTQTPRYLIKTRGQQVTLSCSPISGHRSVSWYQQTPGQGLQFLFEYFSETQRNKGNFPGRFSGRQFSNSRSEMNVSTLELGDSALYLCASSLVFSGYNEQFFGPGTRLTVL.